The entry below gives a single T cell receptor (beta chain) sequence along with its context. Its antigen remains unknown. TCRdb recomputed calls from the reads with MiXCR, one row per CDR3 protein. Here the sample spans some 500,000 distinct CDR3 sequences, about 33% being singletons. This entry comes from a study of T cell repertoires in cytomegalovirus infection. At the level of the study: CMV epitopes used comprised recently identified HLA-C-restricted ones and well-studied HLA-B-restricted ones. Public TCR beta signature analysis indicated the presence of both CMV infection and matching HLA type. The study's findings and limits: Public TCR beta family frequency separated CMV-and-HLA carriers, including in an independent cohort.

The input for sequencing was cultured PBMCs, taken from culture after CMV antigen stimulation. The clonotype comes from a human donor in good health (CMV status not recorded). Some clones in this sample may be carry-over from other donors' samples.

CDR3 DNA sequence: TGTGCCAGCAGCTTAGCCGTCAGGAGCTCCTACAATGAGCAGTTCTTC. Protein sequence: CASSLAVRSSYNEQFF. The chain links TRBV7-6 to TRBJ2-1; D gene uncertain. This CDR3 region has 16 residues. From germline, CDR1 is SGHVS and CDR2 FNYEAQ. Trimming pared 0 bases from V and 0 bases from J, leaving 9 bases between.